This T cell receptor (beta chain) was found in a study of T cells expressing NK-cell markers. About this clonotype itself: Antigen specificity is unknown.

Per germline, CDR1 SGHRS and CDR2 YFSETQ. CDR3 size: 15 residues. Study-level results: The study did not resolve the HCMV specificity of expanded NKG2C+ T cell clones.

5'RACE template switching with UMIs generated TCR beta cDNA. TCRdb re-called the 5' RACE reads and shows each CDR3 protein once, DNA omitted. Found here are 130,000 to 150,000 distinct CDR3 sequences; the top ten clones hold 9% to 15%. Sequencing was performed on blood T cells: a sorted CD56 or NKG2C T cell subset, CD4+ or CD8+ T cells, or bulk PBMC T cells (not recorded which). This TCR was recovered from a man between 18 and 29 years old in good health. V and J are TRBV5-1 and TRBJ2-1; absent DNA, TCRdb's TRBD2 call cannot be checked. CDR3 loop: CASSPTSGFYNEQFF.